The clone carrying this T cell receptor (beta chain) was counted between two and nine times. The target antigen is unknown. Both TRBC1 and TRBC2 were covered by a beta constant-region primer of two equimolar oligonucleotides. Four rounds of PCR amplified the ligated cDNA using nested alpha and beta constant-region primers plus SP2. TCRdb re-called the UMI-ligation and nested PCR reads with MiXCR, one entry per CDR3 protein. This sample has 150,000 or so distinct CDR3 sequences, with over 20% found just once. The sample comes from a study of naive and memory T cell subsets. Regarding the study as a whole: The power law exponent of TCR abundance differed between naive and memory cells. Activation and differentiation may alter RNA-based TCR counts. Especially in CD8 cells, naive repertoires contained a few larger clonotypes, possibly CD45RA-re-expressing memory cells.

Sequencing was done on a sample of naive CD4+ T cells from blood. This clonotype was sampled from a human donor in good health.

The CDR3 DNA reads TGCAGCGCCAGGAAGGGTGTTGAAGAGCAGTACTTC. This translates into CSARKGVEEQYF. V usage is TRBV29-1 and J usage is TRBJ2-7; D is undetermined. The CDR3 spans 12 residues. Germline V gene data show CDR1 as SQVTM and CDR2 as ANQGSEA. Trimming removed 7 bases from V and 7 bases from J, with 17 bases in between.